This T cell receptor (beta chain) appears in the sequencing data of a study of T-cell memory formation after mild COVID-19. Overall study: TCR clusters were largely donor specific. Findings and limits, study-wide: The SARS-CoV-2 specificity of second-wave clones reaching peak at day 37 remained unverified.

Per the germline V gene, CDR1 is SGHNT and CDR2 is YENEEA. The CDR3 runs to 13 residues. The ends were cut back, 6 bases at V and 7 bases at J, with 16 bases in the middle. Each CDR3 protein gets one entry after TCRdb re-called the 5' RACE reads with MiXCR. The sample holds approximately 300,000 distinct CDR3 sequences, roughly 15% seen once. The sample holds many counts of this clonotype. No antigen is known for it. This chain uses TRBV11-3 with TRBJ2-7; D unclear. This sequence originates from a man in his late teens or twenties who had mild COVID-19 (a few samples of this study predate the infection). Cell type and time point are not known. What was sequenced was PBMCs or a T cell subset sorted from them (not recorded which). Here the CDR3 DNA reads TGTGCCAGCAGTAAGGCTGTCCAGAGGGAGCAGTACTTC. This gives the protein CASSKAVQREQYF.